The 25 T cell receptor beta chains presented below share a single source sample, sequenced in a study of T cell responses to AZD1222 COVID-19 vaccine. The protocol was immunoSEQ multiplex PCR, while the TCRdb copy is restricted to in-frame clones and leaves out a portion. The sample lists around 110,000 clones, approximately 89% seen once, with less than 25% in the top ten. The sequencing used peripheral blood, collected on day 0 of AZD1222 vaccination. These receptors were obtained from an adult in good health.

The chain links TRBV5-1 to TRBJ1-1; 7 bases line up with TRBD1. Trimming took 5 bases from V and 2 from J; bases not matched to a gene: 9. Looked up from germline, CDR1 is SGHRS and CDR2 is YFSETQ. This CDR3 comprises 15 residues. CDR3: CASRITGDRNTEAFF. CDR3 coding DNA: TGCGCCAGCAGGATCACAGGGGACAGAAACACTGAAGCTTTCTTT.

The rearrangement joins TRBV7-9 to TRBJ1-1; tentatively, D is TRBD1 (6 bases). CDR1 and CDR2 from the germline V gene are SEHNR and FQNEAQ (reference sequence). V gave up 2 bases and J gave up 8 bases, with 15 bases separating them. CDR3 length equals 14 residues. The CDR3 bases are TGTGCCAGCAGCTTAAGGGGTGGGGGCGAGGAAGCTTTCTTT. This codes for CASSLRGGGEEAFF.

The chain carries TRBV2 and TRBJ2-7; either TRBD1 or TRBD2 may fit D (5 bases each). The CDR3 is 16 amino acids. Germline loops: CDR1 SNHLY, CDR2 FYNNEI. Trimming took 2 bases from V and 6 from J, leaving 20 bases between them. CDR3 DNA sequence: TGTGCCAGCAGTGAATCAGCCGGGACGCCCCGAGGCGAGCAGTACTTC. This gives the protein CASSESAGTPRGEQYF.

This clone was found once. CDR3 protein: CASSFSTGPQHF. As DNA, the CDR3 is TGTGCCAGCAGTTTCTCGACGGGGCCCCAGCATTTT. The chain is built from TRBV6-5 and TRBJ1-5; D not resolved. V lost 4 bases and J 9 bases, leaving 10 bases between the germline ends. The CDR3 has 12 residues. The germline V gene encodes CDR1 MNHEY and CDR2 SVGAGI.

The chain employs TRBV21-1 and TRBJ1-5; TRBD1 is taken as the D call from the table, unchecked against the DNA. TRBV21-1 is flagged as a pseudogene. The CDR3 is 19 amino acids. The CDR3 DNA sequence: TGTGCCAGCAGCAAAGTCCCTACAGGGGGCTTAGAGGGCAATCAGCCCCAGCATTTT. Translation: CASSKVPTGGLEGNQPQHF.

The chain recombines TRBV14 with TRBJ1-6; 7 bases line up with TRBD1. CDR3 length: 14 amino acids. Germline V gene sequence: CDR1 SGHDN, CDR2 FVKESK. After removal of 2 bases from V and 7 bases from J, the junction contained 2 bases not matched to a gene. CDR3 in amino acids: CASSQPTGNSPLHF. The CDR3 nucleotides are TGTGCCAGCAGCCAACCGACAGGGAATTCACCCCTCCACTTT.

The sample holds one count of this clone. The rearrangement joins TRBV9 to TRBJ2-7, with TRBD1 matching over 8 bases. V shed 0 bases and J 5 bases; nucleotides not matched to a gene: 7. Germline V gives CDR1 SGDLS, CDR2 YYNGEE. The CDR3 length is 15 residues. The CDR3 DNA reads TGTGCCAGCAGCGTAGACCCAGGACAGGGCGACGAGCAGTACTTC. It codes for CASSVDPGQGDEQYF.

The sample holds a few counts of this clone. The genes are TRBV7-2 and TRBJ1-2; D gene uncertain. Deletions cut 0 bases from V and 4 bases from J, with 9 bases between. The CDR3 extends over 14 amino acids. Germline V gene data show CDR1 as SGHTA and CDR2 as FQGNSA. CDR3 coding DNA: TGTGCCAGCAGCTTAGCGGTCGGAGTCTATGGCTACACCTTC. This translates into CASSLAVGVYGYTF.

The CDR3 region has the DNA TGTGCCAGTAGTATCCTGGGGGATGGCAATCAGCCCCAGCATTTT. This translates into CASSILGDGNQPQHF. The rearrangement joins TRBV19 to TRBJ1-5, with TRBD1 as a possible D gene (5 bases). Between the trimmed V and J ends, which lost 3 bases and 2 bases, there was a span of 11 bases. In germline, CDR1 is LNHDA, CDR2 SQIVND (reference sequence). This CDR3 has 15 amino acids. Together with reference TRBV19 and TRBJ1-5, the CDR3 gives the full variable domain: DGGITQSPKYLFRKEGQNVTLSCEQNLNHDAMYWYRQDPGQGLRLIYYSQIVNDFQKGDIAEGYSVSREKKESFPLTVTSAQKNPTAFYLCASSILGDGNQPQHFGDGTRLSIL.

The gene calls are TRBV6-5 and TRBJ1-3; 7 bases line up with TRBD1. This CDR3 has 13 residues. Germline V lookup: CDR1 MNHEY, CDR2 SVGAGI. V dropped 6 bases and J dropped 9; count of bases not matched to a gene: 8. CDR3 in amino acids: CASRYDRDGTIYF. DNA for the CDR3: TGTGCCAGCAGATATGACAGGGATGGCACCATATATTTT.

This chain links TRBV9 with TRBJ1-3, with 7 bases fitting TRBD1. Trimming took 4 bases from V and 0 from J; bases not matched to a gene: 13. From germline, CDR1 is SGDLS and CDR2 YYNGEE. This CDR3 contains 18 residues. CDR3 region: CASSRYTGDLRSGNTIYF. CDR3 DNA: TGTGCCAGCAGCCGTTACACAGGGGACTTACGCTCTGGAAACACCATATATTTT.

This chain connects TRBV3-1 (or the pseudogene TRBV3-2) to TRBJ2-7, with a tentative D call TRBD2 (6 bases). Trimming shortened V by 3 bases and J by 1 base, and 13 bases separated the two germline ends. Looked up from germline, CDR1 is LGHDT and CDR2 is YNNKEL (reference sequence). There are 15 residues in the CDR3. In nucleotides, the CDR3 is TGTGCCAGCAGCCACCCGAAAGGGAGGTCCTACGAGCAGTACTTC. This sequence encodes CASSHPKGRSYEQYF.

The chain has TRBV5-5 and TRBJ2-3, with TRBD2 identical over 9 bases. This CDR3 region has 19 residues. The V gene end was trimmed by 2 bases and the J gene end by 1 base; junction bases not matched to a gene: 14. Germline CDR1 SGHKS, CDR2 YYEKEE (reference sequence). The CDR3 DNA follows: TGTGCCAGCAGCTTAGGTCGCGGGGGGGCGAGTTTGGGCACAGATACGCAGTATTTT. Amino acid sequence: CASSLGRGGASLGTDTQYF.

The chain couples TRBV30 to TRBJ1-2; no definite D call. Trimming removed 1 base at V and 4 bases at J, with 13 bases between. This CDR3 region has 14 residues. Per germline, CDR1 GTSNPN and CDR2 SVGIG (reference sequence). CDR3 in amino acids: CAWSGREIGYGYTF. DNA of the CDR3: TGTGCCTGGAGTGGAAGGGAAATAGGCTATGGCTACACCTTC.

V gene TRBV6-5 combines with J gene TRBJ2-1; TRBD2 matches at 14 bases. V trimming: 4 bases; J trimming: 12 bases; junction bases outside the gene matches: 8. Per the germline V gene, CDR1 is MNHEY and CDR2 is SVGAGI. The CDR3 sequence is 15 residues long. Here the CDR3 reads CASSSRLAGGLVQFF. The CDR3 coding sequence is TGTGCCAGCAGTTCCCGACTAGCGGGGGGGTTGGTGCAGTTCTTC.

The V gene is TRBV10-3, the J gene TRBJ2-5; 11 bases are a match to TRBD2. The junction had 9 bases not matched to a gene; V was cut back by 6 bases and J by 3 bases. Germline-derived CDR1 and CDR2 are ENHRY and SYGVKD. This CDR3 is built from 16 residues. CDR3 in DNA: TGTGCCATCAGCCCCGCGGCTAGCGGGGGGAAAGAGACCCAGTACTTC. This codes for CAISPAASGGKETQYF.

The V gene is TRBV5-1, the J gene TRBJ2-7, with 7 bases lining up with TRBD1. CDR1 is SGHRS and CDR2 is YFSETQ in the germline V gene. The V and J ends lost 4 bases and 4 bases, in that order; junction bases with no gene match: 11. This CDR3 is built from 15 residues. The CDR3 loop reads CASSTETGLVYEQYF. For the CDR3, the DNA is TGCGCCAGCAGCACGGAGACAGGGCTCGTATACGAGCAGTACTTC.

The rearrangement joins TRBV19 to TRBJ2-1, with 10 bases fitting TRBD2. The CDR3 runs 15 residues. CDR1 and CDR2 (germline): LNHDA, SQIVND (reference sequence). V shed 7 bases, J shed 3 bases, and the junction held 6 bases outside the gene matches. CDR3: CASTLLAGSYNEQFF. CDR3 bases: TGTGCCAGTACTTTACTAGCGGGGAGCTACAATGAGCAGTTCTTC.

This clone was counted a few times. V is TRBV7-2 and J is TRBJ1-2; D is undetermined. The ends were cut back, 2 bases at V and 7 bases at J, with 17 bases in the middle. Germline CDR1 is SGHTA and CDR2 is FQGNSA. The CDR3 totals 15 residues. The CDR3 bases are TGTGCCAGCAGCTTAAAGGGAGGTCACTTTGGTGGCTACACCTTC. This codes for CASSLKGGHFGGYTF.

V is TRBV7-2 and J is TRBJ2-7; D is perhaps TRBD1 (6 bases). V lost 1 base, J lost 4 bases, and 11 bases lay in between. Germline V CDR1 and CDR2: SGHTA, FQGNSA. This CDR3 has 14 amino acids. The CDR3 reads CASSLVQQGYEQYF. CDR3 in DNA: TGTGCCAGCAGCTTAGTCCAACAGGGTTACGAGCAGTACTTC.

The genes are TRBV20-1 and TRBJ1-2; 9 positions match TRBD1. The CDR3 totals 11 residues. V was pared by 7 bases and J by 7 bases, with 4 bases of the junction left unmatched. The V gene's germline CDR1 is DFQATT and CDR2 SNEGSKA (reference sequence). CDR3 in amino acids: CSVQGAGGYTF. The DNA of the CDR3 is TGCAGTGTACAGGGGGCAGGTGGCTACACCTTC.

This sequence joins TRBV7-2 and TRBJ2-1; perhaps TRBD2 as D (7 bases). The CDR3 has 16 residues. CDR1 and CDR2 (germline): SGHTA, FQGNSA. Deletions cut 1 base from V and 2 bases from J, with 12 bases between. DNA for the CDR3: TGTGCCAGCAGCTTAGGTGGGGGGGCAACCTACAATGAGCAGTTCTTC. Amino acids: CASSLGGGATYNEQFF.

The rearrangement uses TRBV2 and TRBJ2-1; TRBD1 aligns across 7 bases. With 6 bases clipped from V and 4 bases from J, the junction kept 3 bases outside the gene matches. Germline values: CDR1 SNHLY, CDR2 FYNNEI. The CDR3 length is 13 residues. CDR3 residues: CASRTGFYNEQFF. CDR3 bases: TGTGCCAGCAGGACAGGGTTTTACAATGAGCAGTTCTTC. The entire variable domain, with the rest obtained from reference TRBV2 and TRBJ2-1, is as follows: EPEVTQTPSHQVTQMGQEVILRCVPISNHLYFYWYRQILGQKVEFLVSFYNNEISEKSEIFDDQFSVERPDGSNFTLKIRSTKLEDSAMYFCASRTGFYNEQFFGPGTRLTVL.

The chain is built from TRBV4-3 and TRBJ2-7; the D gene is possibly TRBD1 (6 bases). Trimming removed 0 bases from V and 3 bases from J, with 12 bases in between. Germline-derived CDR1 and CDR2 are LGHNA and YSLEER. The CDR3 is 15 residues long. This CDR3 is CASSQDNQQGYEQYF. Written as DNA, the CDR3 is TGCGCCAGCAGCCAAGACAATCAACAGGGCTACGAGCAGTACTTC.

This rearrangement joins TRBV4-3 to TRBJ1-2, with a tentative D call TRBD1 (5 bases). V gave up 1 base and J gave up 8 bases, with 17 bases separating them. Germline V gene lookup returns CDR1 LGHNA and CDR2 YSLEER. The CDR3 contains 15 residues. The CDR3 sequence: CASSQAERGGSGYTF. DNA of the CDR3: TGCGCCAGCAGCCAAGCCGAGAGGGGTGGGTCGGGCTACACCTTC.